This is a list of T cell receptor beta chains from one sample in a study of beta chain features in type 1 diabetes. Profiled with immunoSEQ multiplex PCR; TCRdb holds only in-frame clones, not every one. The data contain around 40,000 clones, about half of them seen just once; the ten biggest clones take up approximately 2%. What was sequenced was Tregs from blood. All receptors derive from a woman between 18 and 29 years old in good health. Both conserved end residues are part of each CDR3. The D gene is left open where the match is weak. A clone size is listed for some rows: how often the clone was seen (once, few, many), or a class if it is expanded.

length | J | D | V | size | CDR3 | DNA
14 | TRBJ2-5 | TRBD1 | TRBV6-1 | . | CASSHDRAQETQYF | TGTGCCAGCAGTCACGACAGGGCCCAAGAGACCCAGTACTTC
15 | TRBJ2-5 | . | TRBV5-1 | . | CASANGPGEGETQYF | TGCGCCAGCGCCAACGGTCCGGGAGAGGGAGAGACCCAGTACTTC
14 | TRBJ2-7 | TRBD1 | TRBV29-1 | . | CSVELGQGNYEQYF | TGCAGCGTTGAGTTGGGACAGGGGAATTACGAGCAGTACTTC
14 | TRBJ2-3 | . | TRBV6-5 | . | CASMETAGTDTQYF | TGTGCCAGCATGGAGACAGCAGGCACAGATACGCAGTATTTT
13 | TRBJ2-7 | . | TRBV4-3 | few | CASSQDLSNEQYF | TGCGCCAGCAGCCAAGATTTAAGCAACGAGCAGTACTTC
18 | TRBJ2-1 | TRBD2 | TRBV4-1 | few | CASSHVDLGLAGGREQFF | TGCGCCAGCAGCCATGTCGACCTGGGACTAGCGGGAGGTCGAGAGCAGTTCTTC
15 | TRBJ1-2 | . | TRBV28 | once | CASSLEVQGVRGYTF | TGTGCCAGCAGTTTAGAGGTCCAGGGCGTCCGTGGCTACACCTTC
14 | TRBJ1-2 | . | TRBV5-6 | . | CASSLFARNYGYTF | TGTGCCAGCAGCTTGTTTGCCAGGAACTATGGCTACACCTTC
15 | TRBJ1-6 | . | TRBV18 | . | CASSPRAGNNSPLHF | TGTGCCAGCTCACCGCGTGCGGGAAATAATTCACCCCTCCACTTT
12 | TRBJ1-2 | TRBD1 | TRBV29-1 | . | CSVRQGFGGYTF | TGCAGCGTTCGACAGGGTTTTGGTGGCTACACCTTC
12 | TRBJ1-2 | . | TRBV30 | few | CAWSLRGYGYTF | TGTGCCTGGAGTCTACGGGGCTATGGCTACACCTTC
11 | TRBJ2-1 | . | TRBV10-3 | . | CAVSREVEQFF | TGTGCCGTCAGCAGGGAAGTTGAGCAGTTCTTC
15 | TRBJ2-1 | . | TRBV28 | few | CASSLGGSSYNEQFF | TGTGCCAGCAGTTTGGGGGGAAGCTCCTACAATGAGCAGTTCTTC
16 | TRBJ2-7 | TRBD2 | TRBV7-2 | few | CASSLGPGTSGGEQYF | TGTGCCAGCAGCCTGGGCCCCGGGACTAGCGGGGGCGAGCAGTACTTC
15 | TRBJ2-7 | TRBD1 | TRBV5-1 | . | CASSRGTGESYEQYF | TGCGCCAGCAGCAGAGGGACAGGGGAATCCTACGAGCAGTACTTC
16 | TRBJ2-3 | TRBD2 | TRBV5-1 | . | CASSFGTSGKPDTQYF | TGCGCCAGCAGCTTTGGGACTAGTGGAAAACCAGATACGCAGTATTTT
15 | TRBJ2-3 | . | TRBV15 | few | CATSPRPGSTDTQYF | TGTGCCACCAGCCCCCGACCCGGGAGCACAGATACGCAGTATTTT
14 | TRBJ2-5 | . | TRBV5-4 | . | CASSFGGNQETQYF | TGTGCCAGCAGCTTTGGCGGTAACCAAGAGACCCAGTACTTC
11 | TRBJ2-1 | . | TRBV29-1 | . | CSVDRGNEQFF | TGCAGCGTTGATAGGGGAAATGAGCAGTTCTTC
14 | TRBJ2-5 | . | TRBV9 | . | CASSVGGLGETQYF | TGTGCCAGCAGCGTAGGAGGACTGGGAGAGACCCAGTACTTC
15 | TRBJ2-1 | . | TRBV2 | . | CASSEGSVRGDEQFF | TGTGCCAGCAGTGAAGGATCTGTTAGGGGTGATGAGCAGTTCTTC
18 | TRBJ2-1 | TRBD2 | TRBV5-1 | few | CASSLGLATTSSYNEQFF | TGCGCCAGCAGCTTGGGACTAGCGACTACGAGCTCCTACAATGAGCAGTTCTTC
13 | TRBJ1-1 | TRBD1 | TRBV18 | . | CASSPTGDTEAFF | TGTGCCAGCTCACCTACAGGGGACACTGAAGCTTTCTTT
21 | TRBJ2-3 | TRBD2 | TRBV2 | . | CASHTRREASGSSKYTDTQYF | TGTGCCAGCCACACACGGAGGGAGGCTAGCGGGAGTTCGAAATACACAGATACGCAGTATTTT
14 | TRBJ2-1 | TRBD2 | TRBV6-1 | . | CASEIAGVFNEQFF | TGTGCCAGCGAGATAGCGGGAGTATTCAATGAGCAGTTCTTC
15 | TRBJ2-1 | . | TRBV7-6 | . | CASSLMQGSLNEQFF | TGTGCCAGCAGCTTAATGCAGGGTTCACTCAATGAGCAGTTCTTC
13 | TRBJ2-5 | . | TRBV6-1 | few | CASSRARGETQYF | TGTGCCAGCAGTAGGGCCAGGGGTGAGACCCAGTACTTC
16 | TRBJ1-2 | TRBD1 | TRBV27 | . | CASSPLMRDSDHGYTF | TGTGCCAGCAGTCCCTTAATGAGGGACAGCGATCATGGCTACACCTTC
17 | TRBJ2-1 | . | TRBV7-8 | . | CASSLVWAGSSYNEQFF | TGTGCCAGCAGCTTAGTTTGGGCGGGGAGCTCCTACAATGAGCAGTTCTTC
14 | TRBJ2-3 | TRBD2 | TRBV19 | few | CASSSAGAGDTQYF | TGTGCCAGTAGTTCTGCGGGAGCCGGAGATACGCAGTATTTT
12 | TRBJ2-7 | . | TRBV30 | few | CAWGGGTYEQYF | TGTGCCTGGGGGGGAGGAACCTACGAGCAGTACTTC
15 | TRBJ2-4 | . | TRBV7-9 | few | CASSFGQGMGNIQYF | TGTGCCAGCAGCTTTGGTCAGGGGATGGGGAACATTCAGTACTTC